Following are 14 T cell receptor beta chains from one sample sequenced in a study of T cell changes during pregnancy in multiple sclerosis. The method was immunoSEQ multiplex PCR; TCRdb's version includes in-frame clones alone and lacks a portion of them. The sample lists over 60,000 clones; around 97% were seen once. Sequenced here: CD8+ T cells from peripheral blood mononuclear cells, sampled after pregnancy. The receptors originated from a female donor with multiple sclerosis, enrolled in a pregnancy study.

The CDR3 DNA reads as TGTGCCAGCAGTTTAGCATACGTCTCTAGGGAGCAGTACTTC. This sequence encodes CASSLAYVSREQYF. The chain links TRBV28 to TRBJ2-7; D remains ambiguous. Trimming cost V 2 bases and J 7 bases, with 15 bases left between them. The CDR3 loop spans 14 amino acids. CDR1 is MDHEN and CDR2 is SYDVKM in the germline V gene.

V usage is TRBV28 and J usage is TRBJ1-5; D is undetermined. The germline gives CDR1 MDHEN, CDR2 SYDVKM. V lost 4 bases to trimming and J lost 6 bases, with 13 bases between them. The CDR3 length is 14 residues. The CDR3 DNA reads TGTGCCAGCAGTTACGGGTCCGAGGTTCAGCCCCAGCATTTT. Translation: CASSYGSEVQPQHF. Drawing the rest from reference TRBV28 and TRBJ1-5, the complete variable domain is DVKVTQSSRYLVKRTGEKVFLECVQDMDHENMFWYRQDPGLGLRLIYFSYDVKMKEKGDIPEGYSVSREKKERFSLILESASTNQTSMYLCASSYGSEVQPQHFGDGTRLSIL.

The chain has TRBV5-4 and TRBJ2-7; D possibly corresponds to TRBD2 (5 bases). The germline V gene encodes CDR1 SGHNT and CDR2 YYREEE (reference sequence). V was pared by 2 bases and J by 6 bases, with 12 bases between. The CDR3 covers 13 residues. The DNA of the CDR3 is TGTGCCAGCAGCTTCCGGGGAGCCATCGAGCAGTACTTC. Translation: CASSFRGAIEQYF.

Concerning this clone: The junction differs from germline at one of its ends, possibly a read error. This rearrangement joins TRBV19 to TRBJ1-1, with 8 nucleotides matching TRBD1. Germline values: CDR1 LNHDA, CDR2 SQIVND (reference sequence). This CDR3 region has 16 residues. This chain's CDR3 is CAGSISSGGDYTEAFF. CDR3 DNA sequence: TGTGCCGGTAGTATCTCGTCAGGGGGCGATTATACTGAAGCTTTCTTT.

The genes are TRBV9 and TRBJ1-1, with 7 nucleotides matching TRBD1. The CDR3 loop spans 12 amino acids. Losses at the gene ends were 3 bases for V and 6 bases for J; bases not matched to a gene: 2. CDR1 and CDR2 from the germline V gene are SGDLS and YYNGEE. CDR3 DNA: TGTGCCAGCAGCGCCACAGGGGCTGAAGCTTTCTTT. Encoded protein: CASSATGAEAFF.

The DNA for the CDR3 is TGTGCCAGCAGTTGGGCGGGAGAGACCTACGAGCAGTACTTC. Translating gives CASSWAGETYEQYF. The chain couples TRBV28 to TRBJ2-7; TRBD2 matches at 7 bases. The V segment lost 4 bases and the J segment 2 bases; nucleotides outside the gene matches: 5. This CDR3 is built from 14 residues. In germline, CDR1 is MDHEN, CDR2 SYDVKM.

The chain employs TRBV19 and TRBJ2-1; TRBD2 might be the D (6 bases). This CDR3 has 16 residues. The germline CDR1 and CDR2 sequences are LNHDA and SQIVND (reference sequence). Trimming cost V 3 bases and J 1 base, with 13 bases left between them. DNA for the CDR3: TGTGCCAGTAGTATGTCTGCGGGGAGGTCCTACAATGAGCAGTTCTTC. It encodes CASSMSAGRSYNEQFF.

The chain carries TRBV7-2 and TRBJ2-1; 7 bases match TRBD2. Germline V gives CDR1 SGHTA, CDR2 FQGNSA. V gave up 3 bases and J gave up 3 bases; unmatched junction bases: 11. The CDR3 spans 17 residues. CDR3 sequence: CASSFRLFGTNYNEQFF. The CDR3 nucleotides are TGTGCCAGCAGCTTTAGGTTATTCGGGACTAACTACAATGAGCAGTTCTTC.

The rearrangement joins TRBV5-6 to TRBJ2-7; 7 bases fit TRBD1. The ends lost 2 bases at V and 3 bases at J; junction bases unmatched: 2. Germline CDR1 is SGHDT and CDR2 is YYEEEE. The CDR3 has 13 amino acids. For the CDR3, the DNA is TGTGCCAGCAGCTTCGGGACAGACTACGAGCAGTACTTC. This codes for CASSFGTDYEQYF.

This clone was seen repeatedly, ten times or more. This rearrangement joins TRBV7-3 to TRBJ1-1; D possibly corresponds to TRBD1 (5 bases). Germline CDR1 and CDR2: SGHTA and FQGTGA. Trimming took off 5 bases at V and 5 bases at J, with 12 bases between the two ends. CDR3 size: 13 residues. The CDR3 region has the DNA TGTGCCAGCAGCCGCGTCGGGGGGACTGAAGCTTTCTTT. As protein: CASSRVGGTEAFF. The full variable domain, in which reference TRBV7-3 and TRBJ1-1 provide the parts outside the CDR3, is GAGVSQTPSNKVTEKGKYVELRCDPISGHTALYWYRQSLGQGPEFLIYFQGTGAADDSGLPNDRFFAVRPEGSVSTLKIQRTERGDSAVYLCASSRVGGTEAFFGQGTRLTVV.

The chain uses TRBV28 and TRBJ1-4, with D unresolved. The CDR3 is made up of 13 amino acids. CDR1 is MDHEN and CDR2 is SYDVKM in the germline V gene. The V and J ends lost 3 bases and 8 bases respectively, with 10 bases between them. In DNA, the CDR3 is TGTGCCAGCAGTTTTCCGGGAGGGGAAAAACTGTTTTTT. Protein product: CASSFPGGEKLFF.

The genes are TRBV28 and TRBJ2-5; 12 bases are shared with TRBD1. Germline V gives CDR1 MDHEN, CDR2 SYDVKM. Germline trimming cut 3 bases from V and 0 bases from J; bases unmatched to any gene: 2. The CDR3 loop spans 16 amino acids. CDR3 DNA sequence: TGTGCCAGCAGTTTGGGGACAGGGGGCTACCAAGAGACCCAGTACTTC. It codes for CASSLGTGGYQETQYF.

The rearrangement links TRBV6-6 to TRBJ2-7; TRBD2 is a possible D gene (7 bases). Germline lookup yields CDR1 MNHNY and CDR2 SVGAGI (reference sequence). Trimming stripped 4 bases from V and 1 base from J, with 11 bases between. This CDR3 is 14 amino acids long. CDR3 bases: TGTGCCAGCAGTTTCCGGGGGGCGTCCTACGAGCAGTACTTC. The encoded protein is CASSFRGASYEQYF.

V is TRBV4-1 and J is TRBJ2-5; 9 nucleotides line up with TRBD1. V trimming: 2 bases; J trimming: 4 bases; junction bases outside the gene matches: 2. The germline V gene has CDR1 MGHRA and CDR2 YSYEKL. The CDR3 has 14 amino acids. CDR3 loop: CASSQLQGAETQYF. Written as DNA, the CDR3 is TGCGCCAGCAGCCAACTACAGGGGGCAGAGACCCAGTACTTC.